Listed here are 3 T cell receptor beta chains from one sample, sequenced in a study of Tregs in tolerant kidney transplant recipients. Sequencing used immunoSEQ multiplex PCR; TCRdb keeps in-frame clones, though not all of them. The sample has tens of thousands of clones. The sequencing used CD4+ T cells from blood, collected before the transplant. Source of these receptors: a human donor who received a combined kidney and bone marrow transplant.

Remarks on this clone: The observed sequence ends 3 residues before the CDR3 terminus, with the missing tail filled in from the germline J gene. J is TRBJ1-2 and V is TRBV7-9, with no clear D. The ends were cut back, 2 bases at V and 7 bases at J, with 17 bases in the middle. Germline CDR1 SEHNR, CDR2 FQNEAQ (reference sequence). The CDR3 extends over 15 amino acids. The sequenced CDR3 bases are TGTGCCAGCAGCTTATCGGAGACGGGGTACGGTGGC. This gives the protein CASSLSETGYGG. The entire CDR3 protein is CASSLSETGYGGYTF.

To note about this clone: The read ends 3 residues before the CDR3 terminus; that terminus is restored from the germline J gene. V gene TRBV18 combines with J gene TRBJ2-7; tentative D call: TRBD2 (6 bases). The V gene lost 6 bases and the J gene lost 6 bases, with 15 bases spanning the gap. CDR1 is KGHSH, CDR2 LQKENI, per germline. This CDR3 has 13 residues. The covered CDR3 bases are TGTGCCAGCTCTCCTACGACTAGTGGCGAG. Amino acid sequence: CASSPTTSGE. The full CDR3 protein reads CASSPTTSGEQYF.

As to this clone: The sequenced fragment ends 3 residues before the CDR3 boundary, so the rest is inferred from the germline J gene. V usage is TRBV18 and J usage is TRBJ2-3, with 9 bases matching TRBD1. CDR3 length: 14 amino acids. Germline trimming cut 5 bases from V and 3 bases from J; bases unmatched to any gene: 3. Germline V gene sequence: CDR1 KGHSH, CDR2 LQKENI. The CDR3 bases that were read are TGTGCCAGCTCATGGGACAGGGTGACAGATACG. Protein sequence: CASSWDRVTDT. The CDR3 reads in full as CASSWDRVTDTQYF.